This T cell receptor beta chain emerged from a study of cytomegalovirus exposure and HLA in healthy donors (dated by TCRdb to 2016 to 2017). Turning to the overall study: According to an earlier analysis of several hundred of the donors, about 170 million T cells yielded roughly 110 million unique TCR beta sequences and 276 Gb of sequence data. Approximately 300 gigabases of sequencing data and 75 million to 85 million unique TCR sequences made up an early release that covered around 640 HLA-typed donors. Of the roughly 390 genotyped donors, 65% to 90% were placed in the genetic ancestry cluster associated with self-reported Caucasian donors. The study aimed to test whether cataloging public T cell receptors could reveal signatures of past pathogen exposure. The T cell repertoires of several hundred subjects were profiled by immunosequencing and related to cytomegalovirus serostatus. Along with the approximately 700-subject first cohort, a separate validation cohort of approximately 110 different subjects was used. The study combined high-throughput TCR immunosequencing, statistical association of individual TCRs with disease status, and machine learning to predict cytomegalovirus infection status. To study patterns of TCR occurrence, a later analysis re-analyzed previously published TCR beta repertoires from just over 650 donors and added high-resolution HLA genotyping. The later analysis used no new phenotypic data to find candidate immune exposures, relying instead on TCR beta sequences and their occurrence across donors. To decide whether each TCR beta V gene segment behaved as functional or pseudogenic, an earlier analysis of some 580 of the donors relied on high-throughput TCR beta sequencing. Donor age, sex, ethnicity and CMV serostatus were compiled together with the repertoire data. A later genetic analysis took genome-wide SNP genotypes for about 55% of the 666 donors and used that subset as a discovery cohort. All discovery cohort repertoires had been generated using a single sequencing platform. Class I and class II HLA loci were covered by the typing at four-digit resolution. The number of typed donors differed by locus: about 620-640 for A, B, C, DRB1 and DQB1; approximately 540 for DQA1; some 610 for DPA1; and around 450 for DPB1. Five DR-DQ haplotypes were treated as single units for association and clustering because of strong linkage in the cohort. Among some 400 genotyped donors of the cohort, an average of around 250,000 unique TCR beta nucleotide sequences was sequenced per donor, of which about 18% were non-productive.

The trim is 0 bases for V and 7 bases for J, with a gap of 10 bases between the germline ends. The cysteine opens and the phenylalanine closes a CDR3 of 13 amino acids. This entry keeps only the CDR3 DNA: 39 bases, framed from base 1. CDR1 and CDR2 are read off the germline V gene as SGHRS and YFSETQ. On the study overall, not on this receptor specifically: Presence/absence analyses assumed roughly uniform sequencing depth across donors, an assumption that may not hold. In a later analysis, several top co-occurrence clusters were reported to appear linked to parvovirus B19, influenza, CMV and Epstein-Barr virus. Assigning TCR associations to individual alleles was difficult when HLA alleles, especially DR and DQ, strongly co-occurred. A further reported finding was that TCR beta sequences accurately predicted the HLA-A and HLA-B alleles for most subjects in the first cohort. The study gave a list of 150 to 200 TCR beta chains associated with cytomegalovirus. According to a later analysis, most CMV-associated TCR beta chains appeared to be HLA-restricted, and the HLA associations seemed to be driven largely by CMV exposure. A later analysis found that TCR association rates varied across HLA loci, with DRB1 alleles showing the most associated TCRs and HLA-C alleles the fewest. An earlier analysis of some 560 of the donors showed that most TCR beta V segments appeared in productive rearrangements either about 87% or about 30% of the time, which broadly matched IMGT annotations. Because counts were too low, some 17 rarely observed V segments, including chromosome 9 orphons, were excluded from the earlier analysis of a few hundred of the donors. Most TCR sequences were seen in very few donors, while some public TCRs were found in many individuals. The cohort was sequenced for TCR beta chains only, and without alpha or paired-chain data the features that could be detected were limited. A cluster of highly shared sequence variants was judged likely to represent a technical artifact of the sequencing pipeline. Compared with the 666-donor mean, donors in an Asian-associated ancestry cluster had fewer N-insertions in productive TCRs, according to a later genetic analysis. Correlated functional status among segregating V segments might reflect linkage disequilibrium, but an unknown experimental factor could not be ruled out. The authors suggested that the approach could potentially be generalized to other disease states and immunological phenotypes. In vitro tests confirmed that a few of the cytomegalovirus-associated TCR beta chains recognize cytomegalovirus antigens. In a later analysis, HLA-associated TCR beta chains showed more clonal expansion and lower generation probabilities than non-associated chains that were equally common. In both the original and validation cohorts, the classifier was reported to diagnose cytomegalovirus status with high specificity and sensitivity. In a later analysis, over 15,000 TCR beta sequences were associated with specific HLA alleles at a false discovery rate of 0.05. A later genetic analysis associated a missense DCLRE1C variant with V-gene and J-gene trimming of TCR beta chains, and an independent cohort replicated the association. The 87-base-pair reads could not distinguish some IMGT-functional V segments, including TRBV6-2 and TRBV6-3, so those segments were excluded. CMV serostatus was the only immune exposure information available for the cohort. HLA typing was unavailable for some donors at each locus, so association tests used only the typed subset.

On this clone: Its binding antigen is unknown. Base quality data are lacking; no much larger clone is found one base away.

The library was made by the immunoSEQ multiplex PCR assay. For the multiplex PCR, a mixture combining 60 forward primers for TCR Vbeta segments and 13 reverse primers for TCR Jbeta segments was used. A multiplex PCR assay on genomic DNA amplified the CDR3 region of rearranged TCR beta genes. Amplified TCR beta libraries were sequenced as 87-base-pair reads on the Illumina HiSeq System. The study's own analysis went as follows. Across the 670 or so repertoires, a later analysis counted approximately 75 million unique TCR beta chains, 9 million to 14 million of which were shared by at least two donors. Raw reads were error-corrected and collapsed into unique sequences by a nearest-neighbor algorithm in which closely related sequences were merged to remove PCR and sequencing errors. V, D and J gene segments were assigned by aligning CDR3 sequences to IMGT reference sequences. For a sequence to be retained, at least a six-nucleotide match to both a V gene segment and a J gene segment was required. Rearrangements were called productive when the CDR3 lacked stop codons and stayed in frame with V and J; all others were non-productive. Following IMGT convention, CDR3 was defined as the stretch from the second conserved V-encoded cysteine up to the conserved J-encoded phenylalanine. Sequences without an unambiguous match to a single V gene segment were excluded from the earlier analysis of about 640 of the donors. An earlier analysis of a few hundred of the donors called V segments functional above 56.7% productive rearrangements and segregating when the between-donor standard deviation exceeded 5%. A statistical classification framework was built to diagnose cytomegalovirus status from the catalog of TCR beta chain sequences. V and J gene assignment, in a later analysis, came from comparing TCR nucleotide sequences with IMGT/GENE-DB human TR gene sequences. The TCRdist pipeline was used in a later analysis to assign CDR3 sequences and most-parsimonious VDJ recombination scenarios. In a later analysis, every TCR beta chain was defined by the combination of its CDR3 amino acid sequence and its V-gene family, and reads without a unique V-gene family were dropped. As a way to deal with suspected cross-contamination and a sequencing artifact, a later analysis dropped approximately 570 nucleotide sequences that were highly shared and had low generation probability. In a later analysis, a clonal expansion index for each public chain was calculated from normalized within-repertoire ranks of inferred template counts. Generation probabilities in a later analysis came from a VDJ recombination model fitted to out-of-frame rearrangements, and those results were checked against IGoR. Hypergeometric tests were used in a later analysis to score TCR-TCR, TCR-HLA and TCR-CMV co-occurrence, with a repertoire-size bias correction applied to the TCR pairs. To estimate false discovery rates, a later analysis permuted the HLA or CMV assignments 20 times. A later analysis grouped co-occurring TCRs with DBSCAN, adding TCRdist sequence similarity when clustering within HLA-allele-positive subsets. For co-occurrence clustering, repertoires with fewer than 30,000 or more than 120,000 public chains were excluded, along with 4 to 6 repertoires with anomalous nucleotide sharing. TCRdb took over this immuneACCESS table, retaining in-frame rearrangements with V and J assigned. Such tables are incomplete; in checked studies, under half of the missing clones stem from an unresolved V gene, and the remainder is unexplained. That table gives V, J and clone size, and the DNA gave D and trimming. The sample yields about 130,000 clones; 80% were counted once. The top ten constitute 2% to 2.5% of the sample.

The cohort consisted of 650 to 850 healthy bone marrow donors. At the time of sampling, all cohort members were nominally healthy, though unrecorded immune exposures were likely present. The donor tested CMV seronegative, placing the donor among the 352 seronegative members of the cohort. Each donor provided a peripheral blood sample, and peripheral blood mononuclear cells were used for TCR beta sequencing. Genomic DNA was extracted from the blood cell samples with the Qiagen DNeasy Blood Extraction Kit. The clonotype originates from a man under 40 in good health and CMV-seronegative. The sequencing sample was made of PBMCs. The V and J segments used are TRBV5-1 and TRBJ1-1; D gene: possibly TRBD1, on 5 matching bases. CDR3 sequence: CASSLGRVGEAFF. The base sequence is TGCGCCAGCAGCTTGGGCAGGGTCGGTGAAGCTTTCTTT.